The 27 T cell receptor beta chains below were found in one sample sequenced in a study of cytomegalovirus exposure and HLA in healthy donors. Profiling relied on immunoSEQ multiplex PCR, and the TCRdb table lists in-frame clones only, not all of them. The repertoire consists of 150,000 to 200,000 clones, with about 90% occurring once and the leading ten covering over 9%. Material for sequencing was PBMCs. Receptors originate from a woman in her late teens or twenties in good health and CMV-seropositive.

The chain couples TRBV4-1 to TRBJ2-7, with 13 nucleotides matching TRBD2. Unmatched junction bases numbered 5, after V lost 4 bases and J lost 5 bases. The length of the CDR3 is 15 residues. CDR1 MGHRA and CDR2 YSYEKL come from the germline V gene. The CDR3 DNA reads as TGCGCCAGCAGCCCTTCCGGACTAGCGGGAGACGAGCAGTACTTC. It codes for CASSPSGLAGDEQYF.

The chain combines TRBV6-5 with TRBJ1-2, with a weak D call TRBD1 (5 bases). The CDR3 totals 13 residues. V was shortened by 4 bases and J by 4 bases, with 10 bases between the two germline ends. From germline, CDR1 is MNHEY and CDR2 SVGAGI. The CDR3 region is CASSSETAYGYTF. CDR3 DNA: TGTGCCAGCAGTTCCGAGACAGCCTATGGCTACACCTTC.

The chain is built from TRBV7-9 and TRBJ2-1, with a possible D match to TRBD1 (6 bases). V was trimmed by 3 bases and J by 5 bases, leaving 11 bases between them. This CDR3 contains 14 residues. Germline V gives CDR1 SEHNR, CDR2 FQNEAQ (reference sequence). CDR3 residues: CASSFLTGNNEQFF. The DNA of the CDR3 is TGTGCCAGCAGCTTTCTGACAGGAAACAATGAGCAGTTCTTC.

The chain employs TRBV11-2 and TRBJ2-1; TRBD2 matches at 14 bases. Germline loops: CDR1 SGHAT, CDR2 FQNNGV. CDR3 length equals 19 residues. Unmatched junction bases numbered 14, after V lost 6 bases and J lost 4 bases. CDR3 nucleotide sequence: TGTGCCAGCAGAGGGGTCAGGACTAGCGGGAGGTGGGTTTACAATGAGCAGTTCTTC. This codes for CASRGVRTSGRWVYNEQFF. The variable domain in full, with the rest retrieved from reference TRBV11-2 and TRBJ2-1, is EAGVAQSPRYKIIEKRQSVAFWCNPISGHATLYWYQQILGQGPKLLIQFQNNGVVDDSQLPKDRFSAERLKGVDSTLKIQPAKLEDSAVYLCASRGVRTSGRWVYNEQFFGPGTRLTVL.

The table lists this clone with a count of one. The chain recombines TRBV4-1 with TRBJ2-7; TRBD2 agrees at 7 bases. The V gene end was trimmed by 4 bases and the J gene end by 1 base; junction bases not matched to a gene: 16. The germline V gene has CDR1 MGHRA and CDR2 YSYEKL. There are 18 residues in the CDR3. CDR3 sequence (DNA): TGCGCCAGCAGCCCACGCACGGGGGGAGGGACGGATTCCTACGAGCAGTACTTC. It specifies CASSPRTGGGTDSYEQYF.

This rearrangement joins TRBV28 to TRBJ1-1, with D unclear. V gave up 7 bases and J gave up 5 bases, with 8 bases separating them. The germline gives CDR1 MDHEN, CDR2 SYDVKM. The CDR3 is made up of 11 amino acids. The CDR3 protein is CASKEGTEAFF. DNA of the CDR3: TGTGCCAGCAAGGAGGGTACTGAAGCTTTCTTT.

The rearrangement links TRBV5-5 to TRBJ2-7, with 10 positions matching TRBD2. The germline V gene encodes CDR1 SGHKS and CDR2 YYEKEE (reference sequence). The length of the CDR3 is 16 residues. V lost 1 base, J lost 5 bases, and 9 bases stayed unmatched. The CDR3 bases are TGTGCCAGCAGCTTGTTGGCTAGCGGGAGACTCAACGAGCAGTACTTC. Its translation is CASSLLASGRLNEQYF.

The chain carries TRBV7-9 and TRBJ1-2; 8 bases fit TRBD1. V was pared by 4 bases and J by 4 bases, with 8 bases of the junction left unmatched. This CDR3 contains 15 residues. CDR1 is SEHNR and CDR2 is FQNEAQ in the germline V gene (reference sequence). CDR3 sequence: CASSSDRGVFYGYTF. The CDR3 coding sequence is TGTGCCAGCAGCTCCGACAGGGGCGTCTTCTATGGCTACACCTTC.

V is TRBV2 and J is TRBJ2-7; possible D gene TRBD1, 6 bases. Germline V gene lookup returns CDR1 SNHLY and CDR2 FYNNEI. CDR3 length: 13 amino acids. V gave up 5 bases and J gave up 1 base, with 9 bases separating them. CDR3 DNA sequence: TGTGCCAGCAGTAGGACAGATTCCTACGAGCAGTACTTC. Its protein product is CASSRTDSYEQYF.

The chain recombines TRBV7-9 with TRBJ2-1, with 7 bases identical to TRBD1. Germline CDR1 SEHNR, CDR2 FQNEAQ (reference sequence). Trimming removed 5 bases from V and 7 bases from J; junction bases left unmatched: 8. The CDR3 runs to 14 residues. The chain's CDR3 is CASSPEGASNEQFF. In DNA form, the CDR3 reads TGTGCCAGCAGCCCTGAGGGGGCTTCAAATGAGCAGTTCTTC.

This clone occurred once. This chain connects TRBV6-1 to TRBJ2-3; 7 bases match TRBD1. This CDR3 has 13 amino acids. CDR1 is MNHNS, CDR2 SASEGT, per germline. After removal of 6 bases from V and 0 bases from J, the junction contained 0 bases not matched to a gene. The CDR3 spells CASRTGSTDTQYF. As DNA, the CDR3 is TGTGCCAGCAGGACAGGGAGCACAGATACGCAGTATTTT.

The V gene is TRBV2, the J gene TRBJ2-2; 9 bases fit TRBD2. Per the germline V gene, CDR1 is SNHLY and CDR2 is FYNNEI. CDR3 length: 16 amino acids. The V gene end was trimmed by 6 bases and the J gene end by 3 bases; junction bases not matched to a gene: 8. In nucleotides, the CDR3 is TGTGCCAGCAGAGATAGCGGGAGATGGTACACCGGGGAGCTGTTTTTT. As protein: CASRDSGRWYTGELFF.

The rearrangement uses TRBV2 and TRBJ2-3; 7 bases agree with TRBD2. The trim removed 2 bases at V and 7 bases at J, leaving 6 bases unmatched. From germline, CDR1 is SNHLY and CDR2 FYNNEI. The CDR3 spans 14 residues. CDR3 residues: CASSESRLAYTQYF. CDR3 nucleotides: TGTGCCAGCAGTGAATCAAGACTAGCATATACGCAGTATTTT.

V and J are TRBV11-2 and TRBJ2-2; TRBD2 matches 13 bases. CDR3 length: 19 amino acids. CDR1 is SGHAT and CDR2 is FQNNGV in the germline V gene. V was clipped by 0 bases and J by 4 bases; unmatched bases: 8. CDR3 sequence (DNA): TGTGCCAGCAGCTTAGAACGGACTAGCGGGAGCTCGGGCACCGGGGAGCTGTTTTTT. This codes for CASSLERTSGSSGTGELFF.

V usage is TRBV5-1 and J usage is TRBJ2-1; D is possibly TRBD2 (5 bases). Germline CDR1 SGHRS, CDR2 YFSETQ. This CDR3 comprises 14 residues. V lost 1 base and J 2 bases, leaving 7 bases between the germline ends. In nucleotides, the CDR3 is TGCGCCAGCAGCTTGCAAGCGGCCTACAATGAGCAGTTCTTC. It encodes CASSLQAAYNEQFF.

This rearrangement joins TRBV5-1 to TRBJ2-6; D unclear. The CDR3 runs 14 residues. With 4 bases removed from V and 3 bases from J, the gap between germline ends came to 8 bases. CDR1 and CDR2 from the germline V gene are SGHRS and YFSETQ. The CDR3 protein is CASSPSYGANVLTF. The DNA for the CDR3 is TGCGCCAGCAGCCCGTCGTATGGGGCCAACGTCCTGACTTTC.

The chain carries TRBV6-5 and TRBJ2-7; possibly TRBD1 for D (5 bases). CDR3 length: 14 amino acids. The germline V and J ends were trimmed by 5 bases and 4 bases, with 15 bases remaining between them. Germline CDR1 MNHEY, CDR2 SVGAGI. CDR3 amino acids: CASSIRAPKYEQYF. The CDR3 region has the DNA TGTGCCAGCAGTATCAGGGCGCCAAAGTACGAGCAGTACTTC.

V gene TRBV7-8 combines with J gene TRBJ2-4; 8 bases map to TRBD1. After removal of 5 bases from V and 8 bases from J, the junction contained 2 bases not matched to a gene. The CDR3 is 12 amino acids. Per germline, CDR1 SGHVS and CDR2 FQNEAQ. The CDR3 coding sequence is TGTGCCAGCAGCCCGGACAGGGACATTCAGTACTTC. Its protein is CASSPDRDIQYF. The whole variable domain, filled in from reference TRBV7-8 and TRBJ2-4, reads GAGVSQSPRYKVAKRGQDVALRCDPISGHVSLFWYQQALGQGPEFLTYFQNEAQLDKSGLPSDRFFAERPEGSVSTLKIQRTQQEDSAVYLCASSPDRDIQYFGAGTRLSVL.

The rearrangement uses TRBV2 and TRBJ2-7; D remains ambiguous. The germline V and J ends were trimmed by 6 bases and 2 bases, with 8 bases remaining between them. Looked up from germline, CDR1 is SNHLY and CDR2 is FYNNEI. CDR3 size: 12 residues. The DNA of the CDR3 is TGTGCCAGCAGGAGGCTCACCTACGAGCAGTACTTC. It specifies CASRRLTYEQYF.

The rearrangement links TRBV9 to TRBJ2-3, with a possible D match to TRBD2 (6 bases). The CDR3 runs to 14 residues. Trimming shortened V by 0 bases and J by 7 bases, and 12 bases separated the two germline ends. The germline V gene encodes CDR1 SGDLS and CDR2 YYNGEE. The CDR3 DNA follows: TGTGCCAGCAGCGTAGCTACGGGGAGGAATACGCAGTATTTT. Its protein product is CASSVATGRNTQYF.

This rearrangement joins TRBV2 to TRBJ2-2; weak D call: TRBD1 (5 bases). V dropped 3 bases and J dropped 6 bases, with 8 bases sitting between them. The CDR3 has 13 residues. Germline CDR1 reads SNHLY; CDR2 reads FYNNEI. The CDR3 loop reads CASSDQGPGELFF. In DNA, the CDR3 is TGTGCCAGCAGTGACCAGGGTCCCGGGGAGCTGTTTTTT.

The chain carries TRBV5-8 and TRBJ1-5, with TRBD1 matching 10 bases. CDR1 is SGHTS and CDR2 is YDEGEE in the germline V gene. With V trimmed by 2 bases and J by 3 bases, 5 bases remained unmatched. The CDR3 is 16 residues long. This CDR3 is CASSLGQGVFNQPQHF. The CDR3 region has the DNA TGTGCCAGCAGCTTAGGACAGGGGGTATTCAATCAGCCCCAGCATTTT.

The V gene is TRBV18, the J gene TRBJ2-6; D is perhaps TRBD2 (6 bases). The germline V gene has CDR1 KGHSH and CDR2 LQKENI. There are 16 residues in the CDR3. V was pared by 2 bases and J by 2 bases, with 10 bases between. The CDR3: CASSPSGGAGANVLTF. The CDR3 region has the DNA TGTGCCAGCTCACCATCCGGGGGAGCTGGGGCCAACGTCCTGACTTTC.

This chain connects TRBV9 to TRBJ2-3; TRBD2 agrees at 10 bases. Germline V gives CDR1 SGDLS, CDR2 YYNGEE. The trim removed 1 base at V and 2 bases at J, leaving 7 bases unmatched. This CDR3 comprises 17 residues. CDR3 in amino acids: CASSVRGTSGITDTQYF. CDR3 DNA: TGTGCCAGCAGCGTAAGGGGCACTAGCGGGATCACAGATACGCAGTATTTT.

V is TRBV7-6 and J is TRBJ2-2; TRBD2 matches at 9 bases. The CDR3 has 15 residues. V lost 5 bases and J lost 3; bases outside the gene matches: 4. Per the germline V gene, CDR1 is SGHVS and CDR2 is FNYEAQ. The CDR3 DNA sequence: TGTGCCAGCAGCCCGAGACTAGCGGACACCGGGGAGCTGTTTTTT. Its protein product is CASSPRLADTGELFF.

In its sample, this clone was seen once. This rearrangement joins TRBV7-9 to TRBJ2-1; D unclear. This CDR3 spans 13 amino acids. Trimming took off 7 bases at V and 3 bases at J, with 10 bases between the two ends. CDR1 is SEHNR and CDR2 is FQNEAQ in the germline V gene (reference sequence). The CDR3 sequence: CASIMAGYNEQFF. DNA of the CDR3: TGTGCCAGCATCATGGCTGGCTACAATGAGCAGTTCTTC.

This clone appeared a single time. This sequence joins TRBV27 and TRBJ2-7; 10 bases line up with TRBD1. Germline lookup yields CDR1 MNHEY and CDR2 SMNVEV (reference sequence). This CDR3 contains 14 residues. V was pared by 5 bases and J by 4 bases, with 5 bases of the junction left unmatched. The CDR3 here is CASSTTGGTYEQYF. CDR3 bases: TGTGCCAGCAGTACGACAGGGGGCACTTACGAGCAGTACTTC.